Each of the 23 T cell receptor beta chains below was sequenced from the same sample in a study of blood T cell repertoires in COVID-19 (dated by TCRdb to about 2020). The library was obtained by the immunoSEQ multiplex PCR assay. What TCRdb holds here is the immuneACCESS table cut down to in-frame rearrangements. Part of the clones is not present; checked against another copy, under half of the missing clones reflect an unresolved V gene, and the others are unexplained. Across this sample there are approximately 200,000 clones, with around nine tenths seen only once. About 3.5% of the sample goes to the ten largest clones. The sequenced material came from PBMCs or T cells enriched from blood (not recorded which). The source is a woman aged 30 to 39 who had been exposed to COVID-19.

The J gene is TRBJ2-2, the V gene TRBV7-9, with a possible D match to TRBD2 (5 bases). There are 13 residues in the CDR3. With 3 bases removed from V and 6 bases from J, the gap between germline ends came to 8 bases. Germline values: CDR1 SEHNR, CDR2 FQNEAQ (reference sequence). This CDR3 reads CASSFGNSGELFF. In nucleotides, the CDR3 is TGTGCCAGCAGCTTCGGGAATTCCGGGGAGCTGTTTTTT. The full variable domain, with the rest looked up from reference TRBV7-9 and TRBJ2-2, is DTGVSQNPRHKITKRGQNVTFRCDPISEHNRLYWYRQTLGQGPEFLTYFQNEAQLEKSRLLSDRFSAERPKGSFSTLEIQRTEQGDSAMYLCASSFGNSGELFFGEGSRLTVL.

CDR3 in DNA: TGTGCCAGCAGCTTGAACAGGGGGGACGAGCAGTTCTTC. It specifies CASSLNRGDEQFF. The chain is built from TRBV5-4 and TRBJ2-1; 8 positions match TRBD1. The ends lost 1 base at V and 10 bases at J; junction bases unmatched: 4. CDR3 length: 13 amino acids. CDR1 and CDR2 (germline): SGHNT, YYREEE (reference sequence). Based on the CDR3 plus reference TRBV5-4 and TRBJ2-1, the full variable domain is ETGVTQSPTHLIKTRGQQVTLRCSSQSGHNTVSWYQQALGQGPQFIFQYYREEENGRGNFPPRFSGLQFPNYSSELNVNALELDDSALYLCASSLNRGDEQFFGPGTRLTVL.

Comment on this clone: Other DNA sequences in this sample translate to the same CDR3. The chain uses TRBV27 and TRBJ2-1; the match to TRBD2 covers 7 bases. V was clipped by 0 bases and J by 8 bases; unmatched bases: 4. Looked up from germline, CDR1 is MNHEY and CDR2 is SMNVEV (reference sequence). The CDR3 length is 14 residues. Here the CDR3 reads CASSLSLAGDEQFF. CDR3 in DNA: TGTGCCAGCAGTTTATCGTTGGCGGGAGATGAGCAGTTCTTC.

The chain's CDR3 is CAWTPGTANSPLHF. The DNA of the CDR3 is TGTGCCTGGACCCCCGGGACAGCCAATTCACCCCTCCACTTT. The rearrangement uses TRBV30 and TRBJ1-6, with TRBD1 matching 7 bases. This CDR3 region has 14 residues. Per germline, CDR1 GTSNPN and CDR2 SVGIG (reference sequence). The junction had 7 bases not matched to a gene; V was cut back by 4 bases and J by 7 bases. The variable domain in full, completed from reference TRBV30 and TRBJ1-6, reads SQTIHQWPATLVQPVGSPLSLECTVEGTSNPNLYWYRQAAGRGLQLLFYSVGIGQISSEVPQNLSASRPQDRQFILSSKKLLLSDSGFYLCAWTPGTANSPLHFGNGTRLTVT.

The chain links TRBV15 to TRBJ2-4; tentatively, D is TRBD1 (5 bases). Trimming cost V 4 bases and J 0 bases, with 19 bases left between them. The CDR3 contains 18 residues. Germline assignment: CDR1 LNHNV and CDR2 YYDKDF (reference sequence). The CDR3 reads CATSNHQSGLLAKNIQYF. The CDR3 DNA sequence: TGTGCCACCAGCAACCACCAATCAGGGCTTCTAGCCAAAAACATTCAGTACTTC.

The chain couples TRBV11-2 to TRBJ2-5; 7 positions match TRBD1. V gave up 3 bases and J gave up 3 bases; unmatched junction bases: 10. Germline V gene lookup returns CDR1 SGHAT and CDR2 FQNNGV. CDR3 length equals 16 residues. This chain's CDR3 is CASSLTGTALEETQYF. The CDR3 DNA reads TGTGCCAGCAGCTTGACCGGGACAGCCCTCGAAGAGACCCAGTACTTC.

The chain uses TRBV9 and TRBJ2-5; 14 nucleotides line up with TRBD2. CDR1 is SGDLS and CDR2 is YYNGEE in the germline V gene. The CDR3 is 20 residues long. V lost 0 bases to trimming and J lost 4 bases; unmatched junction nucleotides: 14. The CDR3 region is CASSVGRLGLAGDLLETQYF. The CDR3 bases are TGTGCCAGCAGCGTAGGACGGTTGGGACTAGCGGGAGATCTTTTAGAGACCCAGTACTTC.

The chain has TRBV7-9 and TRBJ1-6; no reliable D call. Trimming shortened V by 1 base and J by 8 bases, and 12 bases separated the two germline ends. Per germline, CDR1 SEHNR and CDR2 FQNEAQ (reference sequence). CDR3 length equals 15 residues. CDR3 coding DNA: TGTGCCAGCAGCTTAGGGCCAGTCACCCATTCACCCCTCCACTTT. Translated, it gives CASSLGPVTHSPLHF.

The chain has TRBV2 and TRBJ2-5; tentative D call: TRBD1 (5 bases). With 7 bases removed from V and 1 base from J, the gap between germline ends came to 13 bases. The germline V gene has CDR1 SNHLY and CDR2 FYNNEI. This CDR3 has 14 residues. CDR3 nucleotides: TGTGCCAGCAATAGGGGCTCGGCCCAAGAGACCCAGTACTTC. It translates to CASNRGSAQETQYF. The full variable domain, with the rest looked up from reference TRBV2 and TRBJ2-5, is EPEVTQTPSHQVTQMGQEVILRCVPISNHLYFYWYRQILGQKVEFLVSFYNNEISEKSEIFDDQFSVERPDGSNFTLKIRSTKLEDSAMYFCASNRGSAQETQYFGPGTRLLVL.

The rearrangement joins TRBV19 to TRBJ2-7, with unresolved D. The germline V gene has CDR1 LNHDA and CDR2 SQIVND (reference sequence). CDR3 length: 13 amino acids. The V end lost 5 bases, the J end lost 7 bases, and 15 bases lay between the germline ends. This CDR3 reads CASSGSHYGEQYF. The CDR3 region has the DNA TGTGCCAGTAGTGGCAGCCACTACGGGGAGCAGTACTTC.

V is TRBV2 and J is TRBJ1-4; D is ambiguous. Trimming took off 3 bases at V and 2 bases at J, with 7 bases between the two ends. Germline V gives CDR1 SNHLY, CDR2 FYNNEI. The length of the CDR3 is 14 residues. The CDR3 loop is CASSDWATNEKLFF. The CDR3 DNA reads TGTGCCAGCAGTGACTGGGCCACTAATGAAAAACTGTTTTTT.

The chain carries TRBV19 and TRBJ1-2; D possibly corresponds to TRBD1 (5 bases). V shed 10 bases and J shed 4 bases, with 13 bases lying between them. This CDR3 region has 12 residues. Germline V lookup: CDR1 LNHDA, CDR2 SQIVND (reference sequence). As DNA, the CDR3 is TGTGCCACCTTGGACATAATCTATGGCTACACCTTC. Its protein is CATLDIIYGYTF.

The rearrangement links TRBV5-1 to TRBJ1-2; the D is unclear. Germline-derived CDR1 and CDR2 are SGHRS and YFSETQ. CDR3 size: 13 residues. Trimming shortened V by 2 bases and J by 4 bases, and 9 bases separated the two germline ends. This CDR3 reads CASSFGEGYGYTF. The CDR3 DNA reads TGCGCCAGCAGCTTCGGGGAAGGCTATGGCTACACCTTC.

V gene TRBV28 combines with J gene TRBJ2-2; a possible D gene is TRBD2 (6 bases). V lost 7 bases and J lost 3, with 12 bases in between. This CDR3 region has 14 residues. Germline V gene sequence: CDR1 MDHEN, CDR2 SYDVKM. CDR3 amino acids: CASTRGTYTGELFF. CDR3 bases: TGTGCCAGCACTCGGGGGACTTACACCGGGGAGCTGTTTTTT.

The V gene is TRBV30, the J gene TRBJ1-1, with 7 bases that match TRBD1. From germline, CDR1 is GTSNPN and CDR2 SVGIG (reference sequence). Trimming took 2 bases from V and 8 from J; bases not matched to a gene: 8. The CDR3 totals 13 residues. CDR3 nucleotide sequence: TGTGCCTGGAGTCCAGGGGGAAGAGGGGAAGCTTTCTTT. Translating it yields CAWSPGGRGEAFF.

DNA of the CDR3: TGTGCCCCTCCGGACAGGGGCAATGAGCAGTTCTTC. It codes for CAPPDRGNEQFF. The chain employs TRBV5-3 and TRBJ2-1; 9 bases agree with TRBD1. TRBV5-3 has ORF status, its function being uncertain. The CDR3 consists of 12 residues. The J segment lost 6 bases and the V segment lost 10 bases, leaving 5 bases of the junction unmatched.

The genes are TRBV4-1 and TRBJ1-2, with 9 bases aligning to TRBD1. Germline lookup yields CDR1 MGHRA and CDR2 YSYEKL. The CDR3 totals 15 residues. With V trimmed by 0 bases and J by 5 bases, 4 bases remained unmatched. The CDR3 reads CASSQESQGAYGYTF. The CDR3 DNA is TGCGCCAGCAGCCAAGAGTCACAGGGGGCGTATGGCTACACCTTC.

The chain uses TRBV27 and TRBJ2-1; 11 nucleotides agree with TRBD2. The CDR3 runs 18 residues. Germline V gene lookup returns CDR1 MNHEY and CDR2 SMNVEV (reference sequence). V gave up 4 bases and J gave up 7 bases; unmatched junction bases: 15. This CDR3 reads CASSWEGPIAGGPNEQFF. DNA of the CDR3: TGTGCCAGCAGTTGGGAGGGTCCAATAGCGGGAGGGCCAAATGAGCAGTTCTTC.

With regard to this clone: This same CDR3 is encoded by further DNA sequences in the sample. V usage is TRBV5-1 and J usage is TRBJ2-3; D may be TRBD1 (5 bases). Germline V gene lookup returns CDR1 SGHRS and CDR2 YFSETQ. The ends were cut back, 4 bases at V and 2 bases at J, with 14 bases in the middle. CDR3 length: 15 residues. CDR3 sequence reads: CASSPRTRNTDTQYF. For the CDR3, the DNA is TGCGCCAGCAGCCCCCGGACACGTAACACAGATACGCAGTATTTT.

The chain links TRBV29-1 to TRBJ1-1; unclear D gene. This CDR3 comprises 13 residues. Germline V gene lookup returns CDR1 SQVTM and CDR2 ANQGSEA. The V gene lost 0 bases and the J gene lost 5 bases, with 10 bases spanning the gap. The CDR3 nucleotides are TGCAGCGTTGAAGACGTGACGAGGACTGAAGCTTTCTTT. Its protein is CSVEDVTRTEAFF. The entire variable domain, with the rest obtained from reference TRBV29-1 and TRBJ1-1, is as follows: SAVISQKPSRDICQRGTSLTIQCQVDSQVTMMFWYRQQPGQSLTLIATANQGSEATYESGFVIDKFPISRPNLTFSTLTVSNMSPEDSSIYLCSVEDVTRTEAFFGQGTRLTVV.

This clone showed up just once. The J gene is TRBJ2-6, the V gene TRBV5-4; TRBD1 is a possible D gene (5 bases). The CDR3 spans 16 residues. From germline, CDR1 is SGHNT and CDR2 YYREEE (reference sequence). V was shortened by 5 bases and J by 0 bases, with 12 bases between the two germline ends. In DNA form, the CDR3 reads TGTGCCAGCAGTTACAAAGACAGCTCTGGGGCCAACGTCCTGACTTTC. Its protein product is CASSYKDSSGANVLTF.

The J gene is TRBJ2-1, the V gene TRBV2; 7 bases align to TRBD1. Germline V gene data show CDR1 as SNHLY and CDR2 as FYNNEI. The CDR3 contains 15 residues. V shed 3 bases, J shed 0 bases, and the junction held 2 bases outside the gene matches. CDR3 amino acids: CASSEGQSSYNEQFF. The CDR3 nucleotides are TGTGCCAGCAGTGAGGGACAGAGCTCCTACAATGAGCAGTTCTTC.

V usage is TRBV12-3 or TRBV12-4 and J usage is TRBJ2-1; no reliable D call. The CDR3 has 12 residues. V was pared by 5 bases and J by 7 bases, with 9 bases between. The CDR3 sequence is CASSLAKNEQFF. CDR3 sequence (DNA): TGTGCCAGCAGTCTTGCTAAAAATGAGCAGTTCTTC.